The clone carrying this TCR beta chain was counted ten times or more. Its specificity is unknown. Researchers defined stable Graves' hyperthyroidism as no ophthalmopathy progression within 18 months. Patients were aged 18 to 65, had disease duration under 2 months, and had newly diagnosed hyperthyroidism. Germline V gene lookup returns CDR1 MNHEY and CDR2 SMNVEV (reference sequence). The CDR3 is 14 residues long. V was pared by 5 bases and J by 3 bases, with 14 bases between. The entry originates in a study of T cells in Graves' hyperthyroidism and ophthalmopathy. Study outcomes and limitations: Ophthalmopathy was distinguished from stable hyperthyroidism by 13 V-J signatures. The blood repertoire included most of the expanded thyroid clonotypes above 0.001.

Template material for amplifying TCR beta CDR3 regions consisted of RNA transcripts. An initial round of RT-PCR targeting the TCR CDR3 relied on the HTBI primer set. TCRdb independently ran MiXCR on the multiplex PCR reads; one entry per CDR3 protein. The sample includes roughly 700,000 distinct CDR3 sequences, 15% to 20% seen only once; the top ten take about 16%. The V call is TRBV27, the J call TRBJ2-7; D may be TRBD2 (5 bases). The clonotype was recovered from a man aged 50 to 60 with Graves' hyperthyroidism. The sequenced sample consisted of blood. The CDR3 loop reads CASSTKDWGYEQYF. CDR3 sequence (DNA): TGTGCCAGCAGTACGAAGGACTGGGGCTACGAGCAGTACTTC.